The TCR beta chain under discussion was sequenced for a study of blood T cell repertoires in COVID-19. Study-wide context: Nucleic acid was either cDNA or gDNA, and it came from T cells, B-cell-depleted T cells, or PBMCs.

As originally analysed: Amplification of reference gene primers was used by the study to estimate nucleated cell counts. The repertoire was sequenced with immunoSEQ multiplex PCR; TCRdb's copy has only in-frame clones and lacks some. The DNA was the basis for D and trimming; V, J and clone size are from that table. The table records under 300,000 clones, around 83% of them present only once. Germline V lookup: CDR1 SGHNT, CDR2 YYREEE (reference sequence). This CDR3 region has 14 residues. V was cut by 0 bases and J by 7 bases, with 10 bases left in between. Donors were grouped by their self-reported clinical history. Individuals in the exposed group had encountered a COVID-19 case within 2 weeks preceding study entry.

The V call is TRBV5-4, the J call TRBJ2-2, with D hard to call. This clonotype originated in a woman between 45 and 60 years old who had been exposed to COVID-19. The specimen was PBMCs or T cells enriched from blood (not recorded which). The CDR3 DNA reads as TGTGCCAGCAGCTTGGATCCGACGGGCGGGGAGCTGTTTTTT. It codes for CASSLDPTGGELFF. Complete variable domain (other parts from reference TRBV5-4 and TRBJ2-2): ETGVTQSPTHLIKTRGQQVTLRCSSQSGHNTVSWYQQALGQGPQFIFQYYREEENGRGNFPPRFSGLQFPNYSSELNVNALELDDSALYLCASSLDPTGGELFFGEGSRLTVL.